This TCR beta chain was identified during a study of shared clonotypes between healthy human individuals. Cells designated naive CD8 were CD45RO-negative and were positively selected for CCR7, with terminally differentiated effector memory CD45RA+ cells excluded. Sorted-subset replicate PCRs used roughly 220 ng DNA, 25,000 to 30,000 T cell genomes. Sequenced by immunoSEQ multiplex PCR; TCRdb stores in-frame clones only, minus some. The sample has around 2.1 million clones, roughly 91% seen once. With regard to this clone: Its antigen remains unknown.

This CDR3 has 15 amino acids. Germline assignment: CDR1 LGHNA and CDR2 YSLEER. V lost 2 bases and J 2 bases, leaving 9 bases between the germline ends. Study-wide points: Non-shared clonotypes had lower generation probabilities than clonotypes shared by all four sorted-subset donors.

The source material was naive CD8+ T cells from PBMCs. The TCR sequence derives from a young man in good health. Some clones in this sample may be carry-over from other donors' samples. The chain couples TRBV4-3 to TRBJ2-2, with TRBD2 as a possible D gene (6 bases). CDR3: CASSQTAGNTGELFF. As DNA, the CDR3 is TGCGCCAGCAGCCAAACGGCGGGAAACACCGGGGAGCTGTTTTTT.